Following are 29 T cell receptor beta chains from one sample sequenced in a study of PD-L1 blockade in urothelial cancer. The time point denotes: pretreatment peripheral blood. The table came from immunoSEQ multiplex PCR; TCRdb's copy has only in-frame clones and leaves some out. This sample carries roughly 120,000 clones, 65% to 85% of them seen once, and the ten largest clones take roughly 2.9%. The specimen comprised PBMCs, sampled around atezolizumab (anti-PD-L1) treatment. These receptors were taken from a man between 50 and 59 years old with urothelial cancer.

The rearrangement uses TRBV6-5 and TRBJ1-4; D not certain. Trimming took off 6 bases at V and 5 bases at J, with 10 bases between the two ends. This CDR3 has 13 residues. Germline loops: CDR1 MNHEY, CDR2 SVGAGI. The CDR3 nucleotides are TGTGCCAGCAGCTTCGCGGGGAATGAAAAACTGTTTTTT. It translates to CASSFAGNEKLFF.

V gene TRBV19 combines with J gene TRBJ2-1; 8 bases align to TRBD1. The J segment lost 15 bases and the V segment lost 8 bases, leaving 6 bases of the junction unmatched. Germline V CDR1 and CDR2: LNHDA, SQIVND (reference sequence). The CDR3 loop spans 10 amino acids. DNA for the CDR3: TGTGCCAGTGGACAGGGTCTTTTGTTCTTC. It encodes CASGQGLLFF.

This clone occurred once. The chain combines TRBV10-3 with TRBJ1-5; the D gene is possibly TRBD1 (5 bases). V gave up 2 bases and J gave up 0 bases, with 8 bases separating them. The V gene's germline CDR1 is ENHRY and CDR2 SYGVKD. The CDR3 has 15 amino acids. The chain's CDR3 is CAISEEGLSNQPQHF. The CDR3 DNA reads TGTGCCATCAGTGAGGAGGGACTTAGCAATCAGCCCCAGCATTTT.

The chain employs TRBV19 and TRBJ1-2; TRBD1 agrees at 7 bases. J lost 0 bases, V lost 4 bases, and 2 bases had no gene match. Germline V gene sequence: CDR1 LNHDA, CDR2 SQIVND (reference sequence). This CDR3 has 14 residues. CDR3 protein: CASSRDSSNYGYTF. Written as DNA, the CDR3 is TGTGCCAGTAGTAGGGACAGCTCTAACTATGGCTACACCTTC.

V and J are TRBV27 and TRBJ2-1, with 11 bases lining up with TRBD2. Germline V gives CDR1 MNHEY, CDR2 SMNVEV (reference sequence). This CDR3 is 15 amino acids long. Unmatched junction bases numbered 11, after V lost 6 bases and J lost 10 bases. This CDR3 is CASSQGTSGAREQFF. CDR3 bases: TGTGCCAGCAGCCAAGGGACTAGCGGAGCCAGGGAGCAGTTCTTC.

This clone has just one count. The chain employs TRBV5-1 and TRBJ1-1; the D is unclear. CDR1 is SGHRS and CDR2 is YFSETQ in the germline V gene. CDR3 length: 13 residues. V was cut by 0 bases and J by 6 bases, with 9 bases left in between. The CDR3 DNA is TGCGCCAGCAGCTTGGCCGCGGGTTCTGAAGCTTTCTTT. This sequence encodes CASSLAAGSEAFF. The full variable domain, completed using reference TRBV5-1 and TRBJ1-1, is KAGVTQTPRYLIKTRGQQVTLSCSPISGHRSVSWYQQTPGQGLQFLFEYFSETQRNKGNFPGRFSGRQFSNSRSEMNVSTLELGDSALYLCASSLAAGSEAFFGQGTRLTVV.

This clone has a single count. The chain uses TRBV6-1 and TRBJ1-1; D gene uncertain. This CDR3 has 14 amino acids. Trimming removed 4 bases at V and 4 bases at J, with 13 bases between. Germline-derived CDR1 and CDR2 are MNHNS and SASEGT. The CDR3 reads CASSVRFGSTEAFF. The CDR3 bases are TGTGCCAGCAGTGTTCGTTTTGGTAGCACTGAAGCTTTCTTT.

In regard to this clone: At the DNA level, this CDR3 is encoded by other sequences in the same sample as well. The V gene is TRBV2, the J gene TRBJ2-1, with 9 bases lining up with TRBD2. CDR1 is SNHLY and CDR2 is FYNNEI in the germline V gene. V was pared by 3 bases and J by 3 bases, with 3 bases of the junction left unmatched. The CDR3 extends over 15 amino acids. The CDR3: CASSELAGSYNEQFF. The CDR3 nucleotides read TGTGCCAGCAGTGAGCTAGCGGGAAGCTACAATGAGCAGTTCTTC.

The chain recombines TRBV4-1 with TRBJ1-5; 7 positions agree with TRBD1. V shed 1 base, J shed 11 bases, and the junction held 14 bases outside the gene matches. Germline-derived CDR1 and CDR2 are MGHRA and YSYEKL. The CDR3 runs 16 residues. This CDR3 reads CASSQASAGTVASQHF. In DNA, the CDR3 is TGCGCCAGCAGCCAAGCTTCAGCTGGGACAGTCGCATCCCAGCATTTT.

J is TRBJ2-2 and V is TRBV11-2, with TRBD1 identical over 11 bases. V trimming: 3 bases; J trimming: 7 bases; junction bases outside the gene matches: 7. The CDR3 sequence is 16 residues long. CDR1 SGHAT and CDR2 FQNNGV come from the germline V gene. The chain's CDR3 is CASSFGQGARGGELFF. CDR3 bases: TGTGCCAGCAGCTTCGGACAGGGGGCGCGTGGCGGGGAGCTGTTTTTT.

This chain links TRBV5-6 with TRBJ2-4; 8 nucleotides line up with TRBD1. CDR1 and CDR2 from the germline V gene are SGHDT and YYEEEE. The V and J ends lost 2 bases and 3 bases, in that order; junction bases with no gene match: 1. The CDR3 contains 14 residues. DNA of the CDR3: TGTGCCAGCAGCTTCGGGACAGGCAAAAACATTCAGTACTTC. The encoded protein is CASSFGTGKNIQYF.

V is TRBV27 and J is TRBJ1-6; TRBD1 might be the D (5 bases). This CDR3 has 15 residues. V lost 0 bases, J lost 8 bases, and 11 bases lay in between. Germline-derived CDR1 and CDR2 are MNHEY and SMNVEV (reference sequence). CDR3 nucleotides: TGTGCCAGCAGTTTATCGGCCAGGGCTGATTCACCCCTCCACTTT. This translates into CASSLSARADSPLHF.

The chain combines TRBV10-1 with TRBJ1-5; D gene unclear. This CDR3 spans 13 amino acids. With 5 bases removed from V and 0 bases from J, the gap between germline ends came to 5 bases. Germline-derived CDR1 and CDR2 are WNHNN and SYGVQD (reference sequence). CDR3 bases: TGCGCCAGCAGTCAGGATAGCAATCAGCCCCAGCATTTT. Translating it yields CASSQDSNQPQHF.

The chain uses TRBV7-9 and TRBJ1-5, with D perhaps TRBD1 (5 bases). Germline V CDR1 and CDR2: SEHNR, FQNEAQ (reference sequence). Trimming stripped 5 bases from V and 7 bases from J, with 18 bases between. There are 15 residues in the CDR3. Written as DNA, the CDR3 is TGTGCCAGCAGCACGGCCTCACAGGCCCCCCAGCCCCAGCATTTT. Its protein is CASSTASQAPQPQHF.

This sequence joins TRBV27 and TRBJ2-7, with 10 bases aligning to TRBD2. The germline V gene encodes CDR1 MNHEY and CDR2 SMNVEV (reference sequence). This CDR3 region has 13 residues. J was trimmed by 2 bases and V by 7 bases; bases with no gene match: 2. CDR3 coding DNA: TGTGCCAGCACAACTAGCGGGACCTACGAGCAGTACTTC. Protein: CASTTSGTYEQYF.

The genes are TRBV29-1 and TRBJ2-7; 9 bases are shared with TRBD2. CDR1 is SQVTM, CDR2 ANQGSEA, per germline. This CDR3 spans 14 amino acids. V shed 4 bases, J shed 5 bases, and the junction held 9 bases outside the gene matches. In DNA form, the CDR3 reads TGCAGCGTTGTGTTAGCGGGAGCAACCCACGAGCAGTACTTC. Residues: CSVVLAGATHEQYF.

The genes are TRBV6-4 and TRBJ2-7; 11 bases line up with TRBD2. Trimming took 4 bases from V and 0 from J; bases not matched to a gene: 17. Germline V gene data show CDR1 as MRHNA and CDR2 as SNTAGT. CDR3 size: 20 residues. The CDR3 bases are TGTGCCAGCAGTGTTCATTTAACCGCTAGCGGGAGGAAAACCTCCTACGAGCAGTACTTC. Its translation is CASSVHLTASGRKTSYEQYF.

The CDR3 DNA reads TGTGCCAGTAACCCGACAGGTCGTACGCAGCCCCAGCATTTT. This sequence encodes CASNPTGRTQPQHF. This sequence joins TRBV19 and TRBJ1-5, with D possibly matching TRBD1 (6 bases). The CDR3 contains 14 residues. The V end lost 7 bases, the J end lost 7 bases, and 17 bases lay between the germline ends. The germline CDR1 and CDR2 sequences are LNHDA and SQIVND (reference sequence).

This sequence joins TRBV5-1 and TRBJ2-5; TRBD2 aligns across 11 bases. CDR3 length: 17 residues. Germline CDR1 reads SGHRS; CDR2 reads YFSETQ. Trimming removed 3 bases from V and 5 bases from J; junction bases left unmatched: 12. The CDR3 sequence: CASSYGVLAGGSETQYF. Written as DNA, the CDR3 is TGCGCCAGCAGCTACGGCGTTTTAGCGGGAGGGTCGGAGACCCAGTACTTC.

This chain uses TRBV30 with TRBJ1-3, with 9 nucleotides matching TRBD1. J gave up 2 bases and V 3 bases, and 17 bases lay outside the gene matches. In germline, CDR1 is GTSNPN, CDR2 SVGIG (reference sequence). The CDR3 totals 19 residues. CDR3 bases: TGTGCCTGGAGGGATCTCCGGGACAGGGTGATGTTGGCTGGAAACACCATATATTTT. Translating it yields CAWRDLRDRVMLAGNTIYF. Filled out from reference TRBV30 and TRBJ1-3, the complete variable domain reads SQTIHQWPATLVQPVGSPLSLECTVEGTSNPNLYWYRQAAGRGLQLLFYSVGIGQISSEVPQNLSASRPQDRQFILSSKKLLLSDSGFYLCAWRDLRDRVMLAGNTIYFGEGSWLTVV.

The chain combines TRBV15 with TRBJ2-5; 8 nucleotides agree with TRBD2. The J segment lost 4 bases and the V segment lost 5 bases, leaving 9 bases of the junction unmatched. CDR1 and CDR2 from the germline V gene are LNHNV and YYDKDF (reference sequence). There are 15 residues in the CDR3. The CDR3 DNA is TGTGCCACCAGCCAGGGCGGGGGGCTCTTAGAGACCCAGTACTTC. It translates to CATSQGGGLLETQYF.

The rearrangement links TRBV30 to TRBJ1-3, with D unclear. Looked up from germline, CDR1 is GTSNPN and CDR2 is SVGIG (reference sequence). Trimming cost V 4 bases and J 2 bases, with 6 bases left between them. The CDR3 spans 12 residues. The DNA of the CDR3 is TGTGCCTGGAAAGCGACTGGAAACACCATATATTTT. Protein product: CAWKATGNTIYF.

In its sample, this clone was seen a few times. The rearrangement uses TRBV4-2 and TRBJ1-6; D remains ambiguous. V was cut by 4 bases and J by 5 bases, with 15 bases left in between. This CDR3 contains 16 residues. The germline V gene encodes CDR1 LGHNA and CDR2 YNFKEQ. In nucleotides, the CDR3 is TGTGCCAGCAGCCTTCAGCGACGAGGAAATAATTCACCCCTCCACTTT. Protein sequence: CASSLQRRGNNSPLHF.

The gene calls are TRBV11-2 and TRBJ2-7; TRBD2 matches at 8 bases. This CDR3 has 16 residues. Germline lookup yields CDR1 SGHAT and CDR2 FQNNGV. The trim removed 0 bases at V and 6 bases at J, leaving 10 bases unmatched. CDR3 loop: CASSLDSGSAGGEQYF. The CDR3 coding sequence is TGTGCCAGCAGCTTAGATAGCGGGTCTGCGGGAGGCGAGCAGTACTTC.

The J gene is TRBJ2-1, the V gene TRBV6-5, with 8 bases fitting TRBD2. The CDR3 is made up of 15 amino acids. Germline V gives CDR1 MNHEY, CDR2 SVGAGI. The V and J ends lost 5 bases and 6 bases, in that order; junction bases with no gene match: 9. The DNA of the CDR3 is TGTGCCAGCAGTGGGACCGGGACTAGGGCCAATGAGCAGTTCTTC. It is translated as CASSGTGTRANEQFF.

The chain links TRBV28 to TRBJ2-4; 7 bases map to TRBD1. Germline-derived CDR1 and CDR2 are MDHEN and SYDVKM. The CDR3 totals 13 residues. The trim removed 6 bases at V and 6 bases at J, leaving 5 bases unmatched. Written as DNA, the CDR3 is TGTGCCAGCAGAAAGACAGGGATAAACATTCAGTACTTC. It codes for CASRKTGINIQYF.

The chain couples TRBV28 to TRBJ2-5, with D unresolved. The germline V gene encodes CDR1 MDHEN and CDR2 SYDVKM. This CDR3 has 13 residues. The germline V and J ends were trimmed by 5 bases and 2 bases, with 9 bases remaining between them. The CDR3 sequence is CASSTQPQETQYF. Here the CDR3 DNA reads TGTGCCAGCAGTACACAGCCTCAAGAGACCCAGTACTTC.

The V call is TRBV6-5, the J call TRBJ1-5; 8 bases map to TRBD1. The trim removed 6 bases at V and 4 bases at J, leaving 8 bases unmatched. The CDR3 is 15 residues long. The germline V gene has CDR1 MNHEY and CDR2 SVGAGI. CDR3 residues: CASRPQGAVNQPQHF. CDR3 sequence (DNA): TGTGCCAGCAGACCCCAGGGGGCTGTGAATCAGCCCCAGCATTTT.

The gene calls are TRBV13 and TRBJ2-4; 12 bases fit TRBD2. This CDR3 has 16 amino acids. The V segment lost 5 bases and the J segment 7 bases; nucleotides outside the gene matches: 9. Germline V gene lookup returns CDR1 PRHDT and CDR2 FYEKMQ (reference sequence). The CDR3 here is CASSAGDLAGGNIQYF. The CDR3 DNA reads TGTGCCAGCAGCGCAGGGGACCTAGCGGGGGGGAACATTCAGTACTTC.